This T cell receptor (beta chain) appears in the sequencing data of a study of T-cell memory formation after mild COVID-19. CDR1 and CDR2 (germline): MNHNS, SASEGT. This CDR3 is built from 14 residues. The V segment lost 6 bases and the J segment 5 bases; nucleotides outside the gene matches: 9. TCRdb recomputed calls from the 5' RACE reads with MiXCR, one row per CDR3 protein. This repertoire shows 90,000 to 120,000 distinct CDR3 sequences, approximately 14% found once; its top ten account for about 39%. This receptor was taken from a man younger than 35 who had mild COVID-19 (a few samples of this study predate the infection). Cell type and time point are not known. This chain joins TRBV6-1 and TRBJ2-5; TRBD2 matches 7 bases. Sequencing used PBMCs or a T cell subset sorted from them (not recorded which). CDR3 bases: TGTGCCAGCAGCCCCGGACTAGAAGAGGAGACCCAGTACTTC. This encodes CASSPGLEEETQYF.